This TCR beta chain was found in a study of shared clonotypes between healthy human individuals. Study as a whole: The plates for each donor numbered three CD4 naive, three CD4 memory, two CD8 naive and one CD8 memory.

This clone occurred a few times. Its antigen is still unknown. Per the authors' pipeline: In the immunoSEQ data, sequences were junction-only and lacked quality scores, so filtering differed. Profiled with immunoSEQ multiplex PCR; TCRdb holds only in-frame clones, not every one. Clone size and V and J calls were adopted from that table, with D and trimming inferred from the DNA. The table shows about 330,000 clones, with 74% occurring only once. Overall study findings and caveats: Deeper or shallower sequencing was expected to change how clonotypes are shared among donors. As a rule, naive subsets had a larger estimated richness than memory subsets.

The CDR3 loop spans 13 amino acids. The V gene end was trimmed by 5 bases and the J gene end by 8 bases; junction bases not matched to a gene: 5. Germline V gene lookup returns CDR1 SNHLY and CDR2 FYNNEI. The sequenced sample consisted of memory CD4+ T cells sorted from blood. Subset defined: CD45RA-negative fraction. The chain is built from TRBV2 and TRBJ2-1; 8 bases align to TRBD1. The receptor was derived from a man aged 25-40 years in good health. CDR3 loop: CASSPTGVHEQFF. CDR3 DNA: TGTGCCAGCAGTCCGACAGGGGTCCATGAGCAGTTCTTC. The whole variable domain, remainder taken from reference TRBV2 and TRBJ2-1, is EPEVTQTPSHQVTQMGQEVILRCVPISNHLYFYWYRQILGQKVEFLVSFYNNEISEKSEIFDDQFSVERPDGSNFTLKIRSTKLEDSAMYFCASSPTGVHEQFFGPGTRLTVL.